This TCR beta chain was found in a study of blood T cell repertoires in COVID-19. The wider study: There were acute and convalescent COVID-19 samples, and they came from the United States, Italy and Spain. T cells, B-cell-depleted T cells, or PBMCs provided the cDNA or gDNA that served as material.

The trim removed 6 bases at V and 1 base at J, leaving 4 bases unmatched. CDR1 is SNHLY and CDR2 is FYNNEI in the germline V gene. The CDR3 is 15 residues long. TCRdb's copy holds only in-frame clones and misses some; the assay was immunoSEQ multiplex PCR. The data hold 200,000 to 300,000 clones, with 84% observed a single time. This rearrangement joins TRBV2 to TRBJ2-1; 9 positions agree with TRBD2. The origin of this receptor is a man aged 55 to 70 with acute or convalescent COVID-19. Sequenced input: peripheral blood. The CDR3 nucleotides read TGTGCCAGCAGCGACCTAGCGGGGTCCTACAATGAGCAGTTCTTC. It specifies CASSDLAGSYNEQFF.